These 23 T cell receptor beta chains came from one sample sequenced in a study of human T cells and chemical hapten exposure. Time point given: patch test 3, about 24 weeks after DPC sensitization. This sample's treatment: therapeutic diphenylcyclopropenone sensitization with weekly scalp DPC. In TCRdb, the RACE reads were re-called with MiXCR into one record per CDR3 protein. The sample records 150,000 to 200,000 distinct CDR3 sequences, about 25% being singletons. Sequenced material: whole blood, taken in connection with sensitization to the hapten diphenylcyclopropenone (DPC). These receptors originate from a woman in her 40s with alopecia areata. Some clones in this sample may be carry-over from other donors' samples.

This clonotype has a handful of counts. This chain connects TRBV6-5 to TRBJ2-3; 9 bases fit TRBD2. Germline V gene lookup returns CDR1 MNHEY and CDR2 SVGAGI. The CDR3 is 17 amino acids. V lost 2 bases, J lost 2 bases, and 8 bases stayed unmatched. CDR3 protein: CASSYVSGRPTTDTQYF. The CDR3 DNA reads TGTGCCAGCAGTTACGTGAGCGGGAGGCCAACCACAGATACGCAGTATTTT.

The chain has TRBV20-1 and TRBJ2-3; no firm D call. Germline CDR1 is DFQATT and CDR2 is SNEGSKA (reference sequence). With 3 bases removed from V and 3 bases from J, the gap between germline ends came to 10 bases. This CDR3 has 13 amino acids. Here the CDR3 DNA reads TGCAGTGCTAGCTACGTGGGAACAGATACGCAGTATTTT. Translating gives CSASYVGTDTQYF.

The V call is TRBV13, the J call TRBJ1-1, with D unresolved. Germline CDR1 is PRHDT and CDR2 is FYEKMQ (reference sequence). This CDR3 region has 12 residues. Deletions cut 3 bases from V and 7 bases from J, with 9 bases between. CDR3: CASSLGQDEAFF. In nucleotides, the CDR3 is TGTGCCAGCAGCTTGGGTCAGGATGAAGCTTTCTTT.

This clonotype appeared a few times. This chain joins TRBV28 and TRBJ2-1; TRBD1 matches at 8 bases. Trimming cost V 5 bases and J 6 bases; bases outside gene matches: 9. Germline V gives CDR1 MDHEN, CDR2 SYDVKM. This CDR3 has 15 residues. CDR3 DNA sequence: TGTGCCAGCAGTGCGACAGGGGAGCGGGTCAATGAGCAGTTCTTC. It yields the protein CASSATGERVNEQFF. Filled out from reference TRBV28 and TRBJ2-1, the complete variable domain reads DVKVTQSSRYLVKRTGEKVFLECVQDMDHENMFWYRQDPGLGLRLIYFSYDVKMKEKGDIPEGYSVSREKKERFSLILESASTNQTSMYLCASSATGERVNEQFFGPGTRLTVL.

The chain employs TRBV7-9 and TRBJ2-2; D not resolved. This CDR3 contains 14 residues. Trimming took 6 bases from V and 7 from J, leaving 15 bases between them. Germline V gene data show CDR1 as SEHNR and CDR2 as FQNEAQ (reference sequence). CDR3 residues: CASSQTLRRGELFF. The CDR3, as DNA: TGTGCCAGCAGTCAAACTCTTCGACGCGGGGAGCTGTTTTTT.

The CDR3 spells CASSSPQGAFPTDTQYF. CDR3 nucleotide sequence: TGTGCCAGCAGTTCTCCACAGGGGGCTTTTCCCACAGATACGCAGTATTTT. The chain has TRBV9 and TRBJ2-3; 9 bases align to TRBD1. Trimming at V came to 5 bases and at J to 2 bases, leaving 12 bases not matched to a gene. The germline CDR1 and CDR2 sequences are SGDLS and YYNGEE. This CDR3 comprises 17 residues. The full variable domain, rest sourced from reference TRBV9 and TRBJ2-3, is DSGVTQTPKHLITATGQRVTLRCSPRSGDLSVYWYQQSLDQGLQFLIQYYNGEERAKGNILERFSAQQFPDLHSELNLSSLELGDSALYFCASSSPQGAFPTDTQYFGPGTRLTVL.

This clonotype occurred a few times. This CDR3 reads CASSHQPGQPGYEQYF. DNA of the CDR3: TGCGCCAGCAGCCACCAACCTGGACAGCCTGGCTACGAGCAGTACTTC. The chain joins TRBV4-1 to TRBJ2-7; D possibly corresponds to TRBD1 (6 bases). Germline values: CDR1 MGHRA, CDR2 YSYEKL. With 3 bases removed from V and 3 bases from J, the gap between germline ends came to 18 bases. The CDR3 extends over 16 amino acids.

This clonotype was detected a few times. This chain connects TRBV20-1 to TRBJ2-2, with D perhaps TRBD1 (6 bases). V lost 3 bases and J lost 4, with 15 bases in between. CDR3 length: 15 amino acids. Germline assignment: CDR1 DFQATT and CDR2 SNEGSKA (reference sequence). CDR3 coding DNA: TGCAGTGCTAGGGGCAACCGGGACATCACCGGGGAGCTGTTTTTT. This codes for CSARGNRDITGELFF.

This clonotype was detected only a few times. The gene calls are TRBV4-3 and TRBJ2-3, with TRBD2 matching over 10 bases. The CDR3 is made up of 16 amino acids. The J segment lost 6 bases and the V segment lost 1 base, leaving 7 bases of the junction unmatched. Germline V gives CDR1 LGHNA, CDR2 YSLEER. The CDR3 DNA sequence: TGCGCCAGCAGCCAAGGATTTCCAGCGGGAGGGGATACGCAGTATTTT. Translated: CASSQGFPAGGDTQYF.

A word on this clonotype: Given the absence of the conserved phenylalanine or tryptophan at the CDR3 end, a read error is likely. The chain combines TRBV20-1 with TRBJ2-3; D remains unclear. This CDR3 region has 13 residues. Trimming pared 5 bases from V and 0 bases from J, leaving 9 bases between. Germline V gives CDR1 DFQATT, CDR2 SNEGSKA (reference sequence). In nucleotides, the CDR3 is TGCAGTGCTCTAAGAACTAGCACAGATACGCAGTATTAT. This sequence encodes CSALRTSTDTQYY.

The rearrangement joins TRBV29-1 to TRBJ1-5; tentatively, D is TRBD1 (6 bases). V was shortened by 4 bases and J by 0 bases, with 10 bases between the two germline ends. This CDR3 is built from 14 residues. Per germline, CDR1 SQVTM and CDR2 ANQGSEA. The CDR3 is CSVVTGNSNQPQHF. CDR3 DNA: TGCAGCGTTGTAACAGGGAATAGCAATCAGCCCCAGCATTTT.

This sequence joins TRBV7-2 and TRBJ2-3; TRBD1 or TRBD2 may be the D gene (5 bases each). The CDR3 runs 16 residues. Germline loops: CDR1 SGHTA, CDR2 FQGNSA. The germline V and J ends were trimmed by 7 bases and 0 bases, with 17 bases remaining between them. CDR3: CASTSKWDHSTDTQYF. DNA for the CDR3: TGTGCCAGCACCTCCAAATGGGACCACAGCACAGATACGCAGTATTTT.

This clonotype was picked up a small number of times. This chain links TRBV29-1 with TRBJ1-5, with TRBD1 as a possible D gene (5 bases). CDR1 is SQVTM and CDR2 is ANQGSEA in the germline V gene. The CDR3 length is 13 residues. With 4 bases removed from V and 5 bases from J, the gap between germline ends came to 12 bases. DNA for the CDR3: TGCAGCGTTGCAGGAGGGGAGGATCAGCCCCAGCATTTT. This encodes CSVAGGEDQPQHF. The full variable domain, completed using reference TRBV29-1 and TRBJ1-5, is SAVISQKPSRDICQRGTSLTIQCQVDSQVTMMFWYRQQPGQSLTLIATANQGSEATYESGFVIDKFPISRPNLTFSTLTVSNMSPEDSSIYLCSVAGGEDQPQHFGDGTRLSIL.

This clonotype was seen a few times. This CDR3 is CSVRGDSHMNTEAFF. The CDR3 DNA follows: TGCAGCGTCCGAGGGGACAGCCATATGAACACTGAAGCTTTCTTT. The chain links TRBV29-1 to TRBJ1-1; 7 nucleotides agree with TRBD1. CDR1 is SQVTM and CDR2 is ANQGSEA in the germline V gene. CDR3 length equals 15 residues. J lost 0 bases, V lost 6 bases, and 10 bases had no gene match.

This clonotype turned up a few times. V usage is TRBV29-1 and J usage is TRBJ2-5; D is perhaps TRBD1 (6 bases). CDR1 and CDR2 from the germline V gene are SQVTM and ANQGSEA. The CDR3 has 13 residues. Trimming shortened V by 4 bases and J by 1 base, and 10 bases separated the two germline ends. CDR3 amino acids: CSVARGFQETQYF. The CDR3, as DNA: TGCAGCGTTGCAAGGGGGTTCCAAGAGACCCAGTACTTC. The variable domain in full, with the rest retrieved from reference TRBV29-1 and TRBJ2-5, is SAVISQKPSRDICQRGTSLTIQCQVDSQVTMMFWYRQQPGQSLTLIATANQGSEATYESGFVIDKFPISRPNLTFSTLTVSNMSPEDSSIYLCSVARGFQETQYFGPGTRLLVL.

This chain joins TRBV7-2 and TRBJ2-3, with D possibly TRBD2 on 6 matching bases. There are 15 residues in the CDR3. V was trimmed by 1 base and J by 8 bases, leaving 16 bases between them. Per the germline V gene, CDR1 is SGHTA and CDR2 is FQGNSA. This chain's CDR3 is CASSLDGSGPITQYF. The CDR3 DNA reads as TGTGCCAGCAGCTTAGACGGGAGCGGCCCCATTACGCAGTATTTT.

This clonotype was recorded at least ten times. The DNA of the CDR3 is TGTGCCATCAGTGAGTCGAGGTCGCCCAATGAGCAGTTCTTC. It specifies CAISESRSPNEQFF. V usage is TRBV10-3 and J usage is TRBJ2-1; no clear D. Trimming pared 0 bases from V and 6 bases from J, leaving 9 bases between. The germline V gene has CDR1 ENHRY and CDR2 SYGVKD. This CDR3 is 14 amino acids long.

The chain links TRBV20-1 to TRBJ2-3, with 12 positions matching TRBD2. Looked up from germline, CDR1 is DFQATT and CDR2 is SNEGSKA (reference sequence). The CDR3 is 16 amino acids. The CDR3 is CRGARLAGGSTDTQYF. The CDR3 DNA reads TGCAGAGGGGCCAGGCTAGCGGGAGGGAGCACAGATACGCAGTATTTT.

This chain connects TRBV27 to TRBJ2-1; D is undetermined. Looked up from germline, CDR1 is MNHEY and CDR2 is SMNVEV (reference sequence). The CDR3 contains 16 residues. Trimming removed 7 bases at V and 0 bases at J, with 16 bases between. CDR3 DNA: TGTGCCAGCACCCTAAGGGTCCCGAGCTCCTACAATGAGCAGTTCTTC. Translated: CASTLRVPSSYNEQFF.

V usage is TRBV7-9 and J usage is TRBJ2-1, with TRBD1 as a possible D gene (5 bases). V lost 5 bases, J lost 8 bases, and 10 bases lay in between. This CDR3 is built from 12 residues. Germline V gives CDR1 SEHNR, CDR2 FQNEAQ (reference sequence). Here the CDR3 reads CASSPRDYEQFF. Written as DNA, the CDR3 is TGTGCCAGCAGCCCCAGGGATTATGAGCAGTTCTTC.

This clonotype occurred a few times. V gene TRBV10-1 combines with J gene TRBJ2-5; D gene uncertain. The V gene lost 0 bases and the J gene lost 2 bases, with 4 bases spanning the gap. The CDR3 spans 13 residues. Germline loops: CDR1 WNHNN, CDR2 SYGVQD (reference sequence). The CDR3 nucleotides are TGCGCCAGCAGTGAGTCGAGACAAGAGACCCAGTACTTC. It specifies CASSESRQETQYF.

The chain employs TRBV5-5 and TRBJ1-4; TRBD1 is a possible D gene (5 bases). V was trimmed by 4 bases and J by 7 bases, leaving 17 bases between them. This CDR3 has 15 residues. Per germline, CDR1 SGHKS and CDR2 YYEKEE (reference sequence). The DNA of the CDR3 is TGTGCCAGCAGCCCTCCCGGGGCCCAGGGTGAAAAACTGTTTTTT. This translates into CASSPPGAQGEKLFF.

The sample holds a few counts of this clonotype. This chain connects TRBV29-1 to TRBJ1-5; D ambiguous. There are 14 residues in the CDR3. Per the germline V gene, CDR1 is SQVTM and CDR2 is ANQGSEA. With 4 bases removed from V and 0 bases from J, the gap between germline ends came to 10 bases. The chain's CDR3 is CSVGRLGSNQPQHF. The DNA for the CDR3 is TGCAGCGTTGGACGGTTGGGTAGCAATCAGCCCCAGCATTTT.